This T cell receptor (beta chain) appears in the sequencing data of a study of T cells after posttransplantation cyclophosphamide. The study, taken as a whole, reports: Recipient CMV seropositivity and CMV reactivation strongly tracked TRB clonality. Tissue-infiltrating T cells from skin or gut overlapped little with blood T cells. Later blood repertoires were often dominated by clones from the donor CD8+ memory compartment.

A marrow graft followed busulfan-fludarabine conditioning, with cyclophosphamide on days +3 and +4. A word on this clone: Its antigen is not identified.

Per the germline V gene, CDR1 is MGHDK and CDR2 is SYGVNS. The V gene lost 3 bases and the J gene lost 2 bases, with 18 bases spanning the gap. CDR3 length: 17 residues. Profiling relied on immunoSEQ multiplex PCR, and the TCRdb table lists in-frame clones only, not all of them. The sample yields roughly 23,000 clones, 86% seen once. The TCR sequence derives from a female patient younger than 45 who received an allogeneic stem cell transplant from an unrelated donor, was CMV-positive, and had no GVHD. Some T cells may be graft donor cells. The chain uses TRBV25-1 and TRBJ2-3, with a tentative D call TRBD1 (6 bases). Here the sequenced sample was PBMCs, taken after allogeneic stem cell transplant with posttransplant cyclophosphamide. CDR3 loop: CASSDLQGEVHTDTQYF. The CDR3 DNA is TGTGCCAGCAGTGATCTACAGGGAGAAGTGCACACAGATACGCAGTATTTT.